The source of this TCR beta chain is a study of cytomegalovirus exposure and HLA in healthy donors (dated by TCRdb to about 2017). Regarding the research as a whole: An earlier analysis of approximately 640 of the donors reported 250 to 300 Gb of sequence data and about 100 million unique TCR beta sequences from 150 million to 200 million T cells. An early release covering roughly 600 HLA-typed donors comprised about 320 gigabases of sequencing data and around 80 million unique TCR sequences. Among the approximately 420 genotyped donors, 81% belonged to the genetic ancestry cluster associated with self-reported Caucasian donors. The study aimed to test whether signatures of past pathogen exposure could be identified by cataloging public T cell receptors. The study profiled the T cell repertoires of 550 to 700 subjects by immunosequencing and related them to cytomegalovirus serostatus. Besides the first cohort of about 730 subjects, a separate validation cohort made up of roughly 120 different subjects was used. To predict cytomegalovirus infection status, the study combined high-throughput TCR immunosequencing, statistical association of individual TCRs with disease status, and machine learning. To study patterns of TCR occurrence, a later analysis re-analyzed previously published TCR beta repertoires from around 700 donors and added high-resolution HLA genotyping. The later analysis used no new phenotypic data to find candidate immune exposures, relying instead on TCR beta sequences and their occurrence across donors. An earlier analysis of fewer than 750 of the donors used high-throughput TCR beta sequencing to judge whether each TCR beta V gene segment behaved as functional or pseudogenic. Alongside the repertoire data, information on donor age, sex, ethnicity and CMV serostatus was compiled. A later genetic analysis took genome-wide SNP genotypes for about 55% of the 666 donors and used that subset as a discovery cohort. All discovery cohort repertoires had been generated using a single sequencing platform. HLA typing covered class I and class II loci at four-digit resolution. The number of typed donors differed by locus: roughly 629-630 for A, B, C, DRB1 and DQB1; approximately 530 for DQA1; 606 for DPA1; and around 450 for DPB1. Because of strong linkage in the cohort, a few DR-DQ haplotypes were treated as single units for association and clustering. Among roughly 370 genotyped donors of the cohort, an average of around 240,000 unique TCR beta nucleotide sequences were sequenced per donor, about a sixth of them non-productive.

Points the paper makes about the study in general: In a later genetic analysis, fewer N-insertions in productive TCRs were reported among donors in an Asian-associated ancestry cluster than the approximately 670-donor mean. In an earlier analysis of approximately 600 of the donors, most TCR beta V segments were observed in productive rearrangements about 87% or about 30% of the time, broadly matching IMGT annotations. In a later analysis, most CMV-associated TCR beta chains were found to appear HLA-restricted, with HLA associations seemingly driven largely by CMV exposure. A later genetic analysis associated a missense DCLRE1C variant with V-gene and J-gene trimming of TCR beta chains, and an independent cohort replicated the association. Assigning TCR associations to individual alleles was difficult when HLA alleles, especially DR and DQ, strongly co-occurred. Because HLA typing was unavailable for some donors at each locus, only the typed subset was used in association tests. Most TCR sequences were observed very rarely across donors, whereas some public TCRs were present in many individuals. The study listed 170 or so TCR beta chains as associated with cytomegalovirus. In a later analysis, the rate of TCR association differed among HLA loci, with DRB1 alleles having the most associated TCRs and HLA-C alleles having the fewest. According to the authors, the approach could potentially be generalized to other disease states and immunological phenotypes. Cytomegalovirus status was reported to be diagnosed by the classifier with high specificity and sensitivity in both the original and validation cohorts. In vitro tests confirmed that a few of the cytomegalovirus-associated TCR beta chains recognize cytomegalovirus antigens. A further reported finding was that TCR beta sequences accurately predicted the HLA-A and HLA-B alleles for most subjects in the first cohort. Several of the top co-occurrence clusters appeared to be linked to parvovirus B19, influenza, CMV and Epstein-Barr virus, according to a later analysis. For the cohort, immune exposure information was limited to CMV serostatus. The earlier analysis of about 600 of the donors excluded roughly 17 rarely observed V segments, including chromosome 9 orphons, because counts were too low. The 87-base-pair reads could not distinguish some IMGT-functional V segments, including TRBV6-2 and TRBV6-3, so those segments were excluded. A later analysis found that HLA-associated TCR beta chains were more clonally expanded and had lower generation probabilities than equally common non-associated chains. In this cohort, only TCR beta chains were sequenced, and detectable features were limited by the absence of alpha or paired-chain data. Sequencing depth was assumed to be roughly uniform across donors in the presence/absence analyses, though that assumption may not hold. Specific HLA alleles were associated with 18,000 or so TCR beta sequences at a false discovery rate of 0.05 in a later analysis. Linkage disequilibrium might explain the correlated functional status among segregating V segments, but an unknown experimental factor could not be excluded. A cluster of highly shared sequence variants was judged likely to represent a technical artifact of the sequencing pipeline.

Library preparation used the immunoSEQ multiplex PCR assay. The multiplex PCR relied on a mix of 60 forward primers for TCR Vbeta segments and 13 reverse primers for TCR Jbeta segments. The CDR3 region of rearranged TCR beta genes was amplified from genomic DNA by a multiplex PCR assay. The Illumina HiSeq System was used to sequence the amplified TCR beta libraries as 87-base-pair reads. Under the source paper's analysis protocol: In a later analysis, tens of millions of unique TCR beta chains were counted across the 650 to 700 repertoires, and roughly 11 million of these chains were shared by at least two donors. Raw reads were error-corrected and collapsed into unique sequences by a nearest-neighbor algorithm in which closely related sequences were merged to remove PCR and sequencing errors. Alignment of CDR3 sequences to IMGT reference sequences was used to assign V, D and J gene segments. Each retained sequence needed at least a six-nucleotide match to both a V gene segment and a J gene segment. A rearrangement counted as productive if the CDR3 had no stop codons and remained in frame with V and J, and every other rearrangement counted as non-productive. CDR3 was defined by IMGT convention, running from the second conserved V-encoded cysteine to the conserved J-encoded phenylalanine. In an earlier analysis of around 570 of the donors, sequences lacking an unambiguous match to a single V gene segment were excluded. In an earlier analysis of more than 500 of the donors, a V segment was called functional when productive rearrangements were above 56.7%, and segregating when the standard deviation between donors exceeded 5%. A statistical classification framework was built for diagnosing cytomegalovirus status from the catalog of TCR beta chain sequences. In a later analysis, TCR nucleotide sequences were compared against IMGT/GENE-DB human TR gene sequences so that V and J genes could be assigned. The TCRdist pipeline was used in a later analysis to assign CDR3 sequences and most-parsimonious VDJ recombination scenarios. In a later analysis, every TCR beta chain was defined by the combination of its CDR3 amino acid sequence and its V-gene family, and reads without a unique V-gene family were dropped. To address suspected cross-contamination and a sequencing artifact, a later analysis removed roughly 640 highly shared, low-generation-probability nucleotide sequences. In a later analysis, a clonal expansion index was calculated for each public chain from normalized within-repertoire ranks of inferred template counts. Generation probabilities in a later analysis came from a VDJ recombination model fitted to out-of-frame rearrangements, and those results were checked against IGoR. In a later analysis, hypergeometric tests were used to score TCR-TCR, TCR-HLA and TCR-CMV co-occurrence, with a repertoire-size bias correction applied to TCR pairs. In a later analysis, false discovery rates were estimated by permuting HLA or CMV assignments 20 times. In a later analysis, co-occurring TCRs were grouped using DBSCAN, with TCRdist sequence similarity added in when clustering inside HLA-allele-positive subsets. Repertoires with fewer than 30,000 or more than 120,000 public chains, plus five repertoires with anomalous nucleotide sharing, were excluded from co-occurrence clustering. Not all clones reach the TCRdb copy of this immuneACCESS table, which keeps in-frame sequences only. Checked studies attribute under half of the gap to unresolved V genes and leave the rest unexplained. V and J calls and clone size are as listed in that table; D and trimming were resolved from the DNA. Across this sample there are around 170,000 clones, with 75% to 90% seen only once. The top ten clonotypes cover roughly 6% of the sample.

The cohort comprised 666 healthy bone marrow donors. All cohort members were sampled while nominally healthy, although unrecorded immune exposures were likely present. The donor tested CMV seropositive and was one of the 289 seropositive cohort members. A peripheral blood sample was provided by each donor, and peripheral blood mononuclear cells were used for TCR beta sequencing. Genomic DNA was extracted from the blood cell samples with the Qiagen DNeasy Blood Extraction Kit. The CDR3 has 14 amino acids, counting the end cysteine and phenylalanine. The kept DNA is CDR3 alone, 42 bases in frame from the first base. V trim: 2 bases; J trim: 7 bases; unmatched bases: 3. Reading the germline V gene (reference sequence) gives CDR1 MNHNY and CDR2 SVGAGI. A remark on this clone: Its target antigen remains unknown. Per-base qualities were not stored, and no clone one base away is much larger.

Here the chain combines TRBV6-6 and TRBJ1-5; 9 nucleotides in the junction match TRBD1. The TCR comes from a middle-aged man in good health and CMV-seropositive. Sequenced sample: PBMCs. The CDR3 region: CASSYMDRGQPQHF. Here is the DNA: TGTGCCAGCAGTTACATGGACAGGGGACAGCCCCAGCATTTT.